This T cell receptor beta chain was obtained from a study of CD8 T cells in ankylosing spondylitis. Germline assignment: CDR1 SNHLY and CDR2 FYNNEI. This CDR3 spans 15 amino acids. V was cut by 0 bases and J by 5 bases, with 13 bases left in between. TCRdb re-analysed the 5' RACE reads in MiXCR, keeping a single row per CDR3 protein. This sample has 650,000 to 800,000 distinct CDR3 sequences; 15% to 20% occur once, and the top ten carry around 19%. In the case of this clonotype: Antigen unknown.

Study findings and constraints: Within ankylosing spondylitis blood, a TCR beta motif made up of seven or eight highly homologous variants appeared to be characteristic. In ankylosing spondylitis patients, matched synovial fluid reportedly showed significant enrichment of disease-linked clones. Earlier work had already found some motif variants in reactive arthritis synovial fluid and blood.

The rearrangement uses TRBV2 and TRBJ1-1; the D is unclear. The sequenced sample consisted of blood, either unsorted or a sorted T cell fraction (not recorded which). The TCR comes from a male donor with ankylosing spondylitis. CDR3 loop: CASSEAPNYGTEAFF. Written as DNA, the CDR3 is TGTGCCAGCAGTGAAGCGCCTAACTACGGGACTGAAGCTTTCTTT. Using reference TRBV2 and TRBJ1-1 for the parts outside the CDR3, the full variable domain is EPEVTQTPSHQVTQMGQEVILRCVPISNHLYFYWYRQILGQKVEFLVSFYNNEISEKSEIFDDQFSVERPDGSNFTLKIRSTKLEDSAMYFCASSEAPNYGTEAFFGQGTRLTVV.